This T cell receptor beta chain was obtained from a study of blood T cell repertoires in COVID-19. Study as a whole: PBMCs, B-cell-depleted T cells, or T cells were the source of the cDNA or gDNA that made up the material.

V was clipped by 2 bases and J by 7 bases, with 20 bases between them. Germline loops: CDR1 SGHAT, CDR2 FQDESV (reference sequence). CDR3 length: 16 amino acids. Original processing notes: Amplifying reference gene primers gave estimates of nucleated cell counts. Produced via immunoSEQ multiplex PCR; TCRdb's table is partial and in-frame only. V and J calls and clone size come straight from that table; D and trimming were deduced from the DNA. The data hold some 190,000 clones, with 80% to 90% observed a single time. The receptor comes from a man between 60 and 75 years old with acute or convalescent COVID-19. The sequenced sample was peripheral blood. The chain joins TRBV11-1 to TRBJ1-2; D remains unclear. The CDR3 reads CASSLSDGDVMSGYTF. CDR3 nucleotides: TGTGCCAGCAGCTTATCGGACGGGGATGTAATGAGTGGCTACACCTTC.